The clone carrying this TCR beta chain is medium-sized in the sample. Its antigen is unknown. This entry belongs to a study of vaccination and CD4 T cells after COVID-19. Treatment: approximately nine-day PBMC culture with coronavirus spike peptide pools or control peptides (ViraFEST assay). Positive PCR dates covered March to December 2020, before US Alpha, Beta and Delta variants. Cultured CD4+ T cell DNA was sequenced using the Oncomine TCR Beta short-read assay. TCRdb re-derived calls from the PCR reads in MiXCR, one entry per CDR3 protein. The sample lists fewer than 6,000 distinct CDR3 sequences, 21% occurring once. With V trimmed by 7 bases and J by 4 bases, 9 bases remained unmatched. The CDR3 is 14 amino acids. CDR1 is MNHNS, CDR2 SASEGT, per germline.

The rearrangement links TRBV6-1 to TRBJ1-2, with 7 bases matching TRBD1. The sequenced sample was CD4+ T cells from blood, cultured in vitro. This receptor was obtained from a human donor who had recovered from COVID-19. The CDR3 nucleotides are TGTGCCAGCACTCGGACAGGAGAGGCCTATGGCTACACCTTC. It encodes CASTRTGEAYGYTF.